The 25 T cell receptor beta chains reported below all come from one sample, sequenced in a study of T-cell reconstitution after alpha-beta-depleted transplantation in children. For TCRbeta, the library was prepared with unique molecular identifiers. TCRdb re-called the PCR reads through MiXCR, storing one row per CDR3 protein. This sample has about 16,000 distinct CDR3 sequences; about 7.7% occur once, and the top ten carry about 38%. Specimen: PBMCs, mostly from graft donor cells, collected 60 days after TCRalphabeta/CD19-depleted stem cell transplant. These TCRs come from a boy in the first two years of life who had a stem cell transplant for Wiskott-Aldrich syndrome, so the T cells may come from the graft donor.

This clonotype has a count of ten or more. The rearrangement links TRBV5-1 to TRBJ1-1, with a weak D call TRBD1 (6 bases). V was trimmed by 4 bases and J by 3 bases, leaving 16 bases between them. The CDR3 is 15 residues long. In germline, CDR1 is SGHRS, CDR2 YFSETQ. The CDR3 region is CASSLMRRGDTEAFF. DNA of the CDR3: TGCGCCAGCAGCCTGATGAGAAGGGGGGACACTGAAGCTTTCTTT. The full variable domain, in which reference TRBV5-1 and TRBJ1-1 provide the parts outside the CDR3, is KAGVTQTPRYLIKTRGQQVTLSCSPISGHRSVSWYQQTPGQGLQFLFEYFSETQRNKGNFPGRFSGRQFSNSRSEMNVSTLELGDSALYLCASSLMRRGDTEAFFGQGTRLTVV.

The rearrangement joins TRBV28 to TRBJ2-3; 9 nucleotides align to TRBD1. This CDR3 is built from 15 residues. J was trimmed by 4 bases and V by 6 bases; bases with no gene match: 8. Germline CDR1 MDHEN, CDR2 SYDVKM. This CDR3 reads CASRDPGQGSDTQYF. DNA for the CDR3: TGTGCCAGCAGGGATCCGGGACAGGGTTCAGATACGCAGTATTTT.

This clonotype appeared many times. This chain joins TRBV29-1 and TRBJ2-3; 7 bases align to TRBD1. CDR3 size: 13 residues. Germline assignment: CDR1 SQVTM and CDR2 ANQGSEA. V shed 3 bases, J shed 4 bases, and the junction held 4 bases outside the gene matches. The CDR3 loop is CSVEGQGADTQYF. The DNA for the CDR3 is TGCAGCGTTGAGGGGCAGGGGGCAGATACGCAGTATTTT.

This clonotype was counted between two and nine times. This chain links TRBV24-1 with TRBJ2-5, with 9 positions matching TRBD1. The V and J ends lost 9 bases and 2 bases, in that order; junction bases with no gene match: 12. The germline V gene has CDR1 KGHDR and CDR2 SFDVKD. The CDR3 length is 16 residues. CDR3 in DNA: TGTGCCACCGTCGGACAGGGGTTTAGTGGACAAGAGACCCAGTACTTC. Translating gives CATVGQGFSGQETQYF.

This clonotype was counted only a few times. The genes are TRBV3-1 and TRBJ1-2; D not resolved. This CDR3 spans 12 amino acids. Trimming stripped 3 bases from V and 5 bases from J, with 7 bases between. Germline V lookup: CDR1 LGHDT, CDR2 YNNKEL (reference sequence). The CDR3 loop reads CASSHGPYGYTF. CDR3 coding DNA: TGTGCCAGCAGCCATGGTCCGTATGGCTACACCTTC.

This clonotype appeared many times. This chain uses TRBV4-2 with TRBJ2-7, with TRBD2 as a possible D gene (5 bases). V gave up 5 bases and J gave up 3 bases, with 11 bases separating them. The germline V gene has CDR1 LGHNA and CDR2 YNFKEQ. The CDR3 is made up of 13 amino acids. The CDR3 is CASSEAANYEQYF. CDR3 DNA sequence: TGTGCCAGCAGCGAAGCGGCAAACTACGAGCAGTACTTC.

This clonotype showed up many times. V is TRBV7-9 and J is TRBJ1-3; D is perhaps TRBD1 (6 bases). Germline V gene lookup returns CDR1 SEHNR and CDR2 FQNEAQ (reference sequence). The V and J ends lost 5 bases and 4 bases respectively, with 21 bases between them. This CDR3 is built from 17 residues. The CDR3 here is CASSPRGRPSVGNTIYF. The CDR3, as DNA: TGTGCCAGCAGCCCCCGGGGGCGGCCAAGCGTCGGAAACACCATATATTTT.

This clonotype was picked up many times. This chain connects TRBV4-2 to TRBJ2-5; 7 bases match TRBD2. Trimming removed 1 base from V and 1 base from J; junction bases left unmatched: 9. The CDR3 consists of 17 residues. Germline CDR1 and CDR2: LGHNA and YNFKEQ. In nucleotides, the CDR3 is TGTGCCAGCAGCCAAGGCGGGAGCGGGGAGACCCAAGAGACCCAGTACTTC. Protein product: CASSQGGSGETQETQYF.

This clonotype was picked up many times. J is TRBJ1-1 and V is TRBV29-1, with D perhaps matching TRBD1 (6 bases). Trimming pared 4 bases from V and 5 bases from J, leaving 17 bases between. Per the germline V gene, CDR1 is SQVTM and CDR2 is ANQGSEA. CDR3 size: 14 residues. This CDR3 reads CSVGGGRGYTEAFF. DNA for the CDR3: TGCAGCGTTGGGGGCGGCAGGGGATATACTGAAGCTTTCTTT. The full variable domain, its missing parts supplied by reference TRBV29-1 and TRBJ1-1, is SAVISQKPSRDICQRGTSLTIQCQVDSQVTMMFWYRQQPGQSLTLIATANQGSEATYESGFVIDKFPISRPNLTFSTLTVSNMSPEDSSIYLCSVGGGRGYTEAFFGQGTRLTVV.

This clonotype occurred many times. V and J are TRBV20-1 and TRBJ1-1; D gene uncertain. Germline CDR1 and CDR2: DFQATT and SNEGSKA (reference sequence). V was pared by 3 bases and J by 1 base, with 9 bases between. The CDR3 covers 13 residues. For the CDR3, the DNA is TGCAGTGCTAGTGGACGGTCGAACACTGAAGCTTTCTTT. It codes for CSASGRSNTEAFF.

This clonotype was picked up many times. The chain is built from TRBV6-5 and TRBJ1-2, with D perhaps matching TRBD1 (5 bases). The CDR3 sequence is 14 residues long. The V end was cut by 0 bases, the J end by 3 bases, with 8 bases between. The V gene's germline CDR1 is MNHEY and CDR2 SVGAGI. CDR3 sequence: CASSYSRGDYGYTF. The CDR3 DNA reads TGTGCCAGCAGTTACTCGCGGGGCGACTATGGCTACACCTTC.

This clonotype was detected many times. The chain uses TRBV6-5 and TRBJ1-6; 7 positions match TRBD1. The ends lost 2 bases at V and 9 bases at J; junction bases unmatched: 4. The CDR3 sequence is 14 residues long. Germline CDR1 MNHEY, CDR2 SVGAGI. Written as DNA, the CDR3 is TGTGCCAGCAGTTACCGGGACAGAACTTCACCCCTCCACTTT. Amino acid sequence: CASSYRDRTSPLHF.

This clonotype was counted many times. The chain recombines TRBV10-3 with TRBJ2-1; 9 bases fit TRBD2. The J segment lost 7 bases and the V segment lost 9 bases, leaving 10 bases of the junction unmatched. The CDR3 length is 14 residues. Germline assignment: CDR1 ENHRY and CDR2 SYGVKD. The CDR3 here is CAMRSSGSQNEQFF. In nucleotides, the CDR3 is TGTGCCATGCGAAGTAGCGGGAGCCAGAATGAGCAGTTCTTC.

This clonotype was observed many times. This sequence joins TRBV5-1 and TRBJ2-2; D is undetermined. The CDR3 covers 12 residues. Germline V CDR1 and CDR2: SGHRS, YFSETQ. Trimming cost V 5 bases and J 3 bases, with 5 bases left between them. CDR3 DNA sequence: TGCGCCAGCAGGTGGGACACCGGGGAGCTGTTTTTT. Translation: CASRWDTGELFF.

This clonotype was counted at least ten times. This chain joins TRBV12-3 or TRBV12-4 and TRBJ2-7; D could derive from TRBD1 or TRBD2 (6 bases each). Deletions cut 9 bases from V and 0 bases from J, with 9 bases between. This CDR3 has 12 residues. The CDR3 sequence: CARRGVSYEQYF. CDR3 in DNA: TGTGCCAGAAGGGGGGTCTCCTACGAGCAGTACTTC.

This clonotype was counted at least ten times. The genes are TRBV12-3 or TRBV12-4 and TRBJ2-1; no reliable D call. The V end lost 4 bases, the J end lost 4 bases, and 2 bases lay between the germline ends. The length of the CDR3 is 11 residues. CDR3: CASSCYNEQFF. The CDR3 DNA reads TGTGCCAGCAGTTGTTACAATGAGCAGTTCTTC.

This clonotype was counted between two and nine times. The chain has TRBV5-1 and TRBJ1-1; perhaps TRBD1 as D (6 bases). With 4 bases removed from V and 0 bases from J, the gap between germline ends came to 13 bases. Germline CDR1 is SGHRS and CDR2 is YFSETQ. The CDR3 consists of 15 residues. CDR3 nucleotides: TGCGCCAGCAGCACTACCGACAGGTTGAACACTGAAGCTTTCTTT. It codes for CASSTTDRLNTEAFF.

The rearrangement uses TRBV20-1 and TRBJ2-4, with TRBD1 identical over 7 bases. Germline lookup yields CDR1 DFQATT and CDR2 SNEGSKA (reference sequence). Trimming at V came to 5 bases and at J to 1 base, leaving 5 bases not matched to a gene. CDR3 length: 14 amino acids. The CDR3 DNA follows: TGCAGTGCTCCAGGGGGTGGGGCCAAAAACATTCAGTACTTC. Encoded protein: CSAPGGGAKNIQYF.

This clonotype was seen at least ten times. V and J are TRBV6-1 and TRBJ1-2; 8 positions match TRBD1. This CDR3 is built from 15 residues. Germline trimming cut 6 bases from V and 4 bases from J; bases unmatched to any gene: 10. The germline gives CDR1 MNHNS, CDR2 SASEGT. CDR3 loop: CASRDTGGVSYGYTF. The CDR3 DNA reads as TGTGCCAGCAGGGATACAGGGGGTGTATCCTATGGCTACACCTTC.

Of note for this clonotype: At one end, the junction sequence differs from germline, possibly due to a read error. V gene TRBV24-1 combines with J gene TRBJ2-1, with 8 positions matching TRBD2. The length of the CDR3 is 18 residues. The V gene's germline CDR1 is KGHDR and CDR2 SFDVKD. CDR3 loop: CWAQDTRVAGGTRGEQFF. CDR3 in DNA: TGCTGGGCTCAAGATACGCGCGTGGCGGGAGGCACTAGGGGTGAGCAGTTCTTC.

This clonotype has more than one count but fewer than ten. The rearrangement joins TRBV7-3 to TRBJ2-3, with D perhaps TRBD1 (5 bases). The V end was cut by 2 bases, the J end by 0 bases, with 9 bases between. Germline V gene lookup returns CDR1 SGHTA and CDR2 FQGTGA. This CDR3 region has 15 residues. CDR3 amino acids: CASSLSSGSTDTQYF. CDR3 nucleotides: TGTGCCAGCAGCTTATCTTCAGGGAGCACAGATACGCAGTATTTT.

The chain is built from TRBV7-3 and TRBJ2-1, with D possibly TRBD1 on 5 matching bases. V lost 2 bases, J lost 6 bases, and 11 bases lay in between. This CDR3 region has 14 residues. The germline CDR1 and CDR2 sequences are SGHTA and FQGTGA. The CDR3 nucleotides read TGTGCCAGCAGCTTATACGGTGGGGCCAATGAGCAGTTCTTC. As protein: CASSLYGGANEQFF.

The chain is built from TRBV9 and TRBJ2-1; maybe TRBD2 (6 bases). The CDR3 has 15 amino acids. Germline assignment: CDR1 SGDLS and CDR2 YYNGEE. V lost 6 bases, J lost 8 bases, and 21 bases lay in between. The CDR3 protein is CASNPEGLVADEQFF. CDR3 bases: TGTGCCAGCAATCCGGAGGGCCTGGTCGCCGATGAGCAGTTCTTC.

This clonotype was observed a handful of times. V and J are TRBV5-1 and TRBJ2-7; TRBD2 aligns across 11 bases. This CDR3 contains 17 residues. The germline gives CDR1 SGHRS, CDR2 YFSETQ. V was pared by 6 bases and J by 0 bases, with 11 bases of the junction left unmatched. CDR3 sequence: CASTTRAGLADSYEQYF. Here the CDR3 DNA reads TGCGCCAGCACTACGAGGGCGGGACTAGCGGACTCCTACGAGCAGTACTTC.

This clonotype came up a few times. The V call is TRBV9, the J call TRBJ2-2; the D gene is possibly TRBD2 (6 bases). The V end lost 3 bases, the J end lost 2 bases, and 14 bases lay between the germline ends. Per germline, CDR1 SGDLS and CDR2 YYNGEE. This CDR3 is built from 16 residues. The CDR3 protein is CASSGPGLINTGELFF. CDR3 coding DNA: TGTGCCAGCAGCGGGCCGGGACTCATAAACACCGGGGAGCTGTTTTTT.